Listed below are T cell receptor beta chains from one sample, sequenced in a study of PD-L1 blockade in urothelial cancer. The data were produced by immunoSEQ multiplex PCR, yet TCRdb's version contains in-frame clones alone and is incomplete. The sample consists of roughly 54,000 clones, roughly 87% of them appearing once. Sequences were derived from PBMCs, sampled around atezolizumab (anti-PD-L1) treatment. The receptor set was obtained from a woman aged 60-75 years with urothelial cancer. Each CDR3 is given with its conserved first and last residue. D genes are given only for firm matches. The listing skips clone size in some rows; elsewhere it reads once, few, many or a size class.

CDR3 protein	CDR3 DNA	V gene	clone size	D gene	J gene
CASSRGGLAIHEQYF	TGTGCCAGCAGCCGCGGAGGACTAGCGATCCACGAGCAGTACTTC	TRBV7-9	.	TRBD2	TRBJ2-7
CASSQERLGTVNTEAFF	TGTGCCAGCAGCCAAGAAAGGTTGGGGACAGTGAACACTGAAGCTTTCTTT	TRBV14	.	TRBD1	TRBJ1-1
CASSSLRGRKLKNQPQHF	TGTGCCAGCAGCTCCCTCCGGGGGAGGAAGTTAAAAAATCAGCCCCAGCATTTT	TRBV5-6	.	.	TRBJ1-5
CASSLGVRGQTGELFF	TGTGCCAGCAGCTTGGGTGTCAGGGGGCAAACCGGGGAGCTGTTTTTT	TRBV5-4	.	TRBD1	TRBJ2-2
CASSYSGGQITTQHF	TGCGCCAGCAGCTACTCGGGAGGACAGATAACGACCCAGCATTTT	TRBV5-1	.	.	TRBJ1-5
CASSLRPRAYEQYF	TGTGCCAGCAGCTTACGTCCTAGAGCCTACGAGCAGTACTTC	TRBV7-8	.	.	TRBJ2-7
CASRLRQGGAGGQFF	TGTGCCAGCAGACTCCGACAGGGGGGGGCCGGAGGGCAGTTCTTC	TRBV27	few	TRBD1	TRBJ2-1
CASSFSGTINEQFF	TGTGCCAGCAGTTTTAGCGGGACGATCAATGAGCAGTTCTTC	TRBV27	.	TRBD2	TRBJ2-1
CASSRDRVREKLFF	TGTGCCAGTAGTCGGGACAGGGTACGAGAAAAACTGTTTTTT	TRBV19	.	TRBD1	TRBJ1-4
CSVEDPGAIYGYTF	TGCAGCGTTGAAGATCCAGGGGCCATCTATGGCTACACCTTC	TRBV29-1	once	.	TRBJ1-2
CASSMVGGRSNQPQHF	TGTGCCAGTAGTATGGTGGGGGGGAGGAGCAATCAGCCCCAGCATTTT	TRBV19	once	.	TRBJ1-5
CASSPPGLKETQYF	TGTGCCAGCAGTCCCCCGGGACTCAAAGAGACCCAGTACTTC	TRBV27	.	.	TRBJ2-5
CASSPQPGLATDTQYF	TGTGCCAGCAGTCCCCAACCGGGACTAGCAACAGATACGCAGTATTTT	TRBV9	.	TRBD2	TRBJ2-3
CASSPQLVAGNTIYF	TGTGCCAGCAGCCCCCAACTGGTAGCTGGAAACACCATATATTTT	TRBV7-2	.	.	TRBJ1-3
CASSAKTSGPTDTQYF	TGTGCCAGCAGTGCAAAGACTAGCGGTCCCACAGATACGCAGTATTTT	TRBV6-1	.	TRBD2	TRBJ2-3
CASSLVVPGGDEQFF	TGTGCCAGCAGCTTAGTGGTCCCGGGTGGAGATGAGCAGTTCTTC	TRBV7-9	.	.	TRBJ2-1
CSVEEPAGALYEQYF	TGCAGCGTTGAAGAACCCGCGGGAGCCCTCTACGAGCAGTACTTC	TRBV29-1	.	TRBD2	TRBJ2-7
CASSLATGGSYGYTF	TGTGCCAGCAGCTTAGCGACAGGGGGCTCGTATGGCTACACCTTC	TRBV7-2	.	TRBD1	TRBJ1-2
CASSPGLAGGALADTQYF	TGCGCCAGCAGCCCGGGACTAGCGGGAGGGGCGCTCGCAGATACGCAGTATTTT	TRBV5-1	.	TRBD2	TRBJ2-3
CASSVAFGGGRDTEAFF	TGTGCCAGCAGCGTAGCTTTCGGTGGAGGGAGGGACACTGAAGCTTTCTTT	TRBV9	.	.	TRBJ1-1
CASSLQREAFF	TGTGCCAGCAGTTTACAGCGGGAAGCTTTCTTT	TRBV28	few	.	TRBJ1-1
CASSRGGTQYF	TGTGCCAGCAGTAGAGGGGGGACCCAGTACTTC	TRBV6-5	once	.	TRBJ2-5
CASSSLLATEQFF	TGCGCCAGCAGCTCCCTACTCGCTACGGAGCAGTTCTTC	TRBV5-1	.	.	TRBJ2-1
CASNRDRDIYGYTF	TGTGCCAGCAACAGAGACAGGGACATCTATGGCTACACCTTC	TRBV6-6	.	TRBD1	TRBJ1-2
CASSLNPSTGAPYNEQFF	TGTGCCAGCAGCTTAAATCCCTCGACAGGGGCCCCTTACAATGAGCAGTTCTTC	TRBV7-3	once	TRBD1	TRBJ2-1
CASSNQIYSNQPQHF	TGTGCCAGTAGTAACCAGATATATAGCAATCAGCCCCAGCATTTT	TRBV19	.	.	TRBJ1-5
CATSSGTGSGANVLTF	TGTGCCACCAGCAGCGGTACGGGCTCTGGGGCCAACGTCCTGACTTTC	TRBV15	.	.	TRBJ2-6
CASSFSQGASYEQYF	TGTGCCAGCAGCTTTTCCCAGGGGGCCTCCTACGAGCAGTACTTC	TRBV9	.	TRBD1	TRBJ2-7
CASRRRGATNEKLFF	TGTGCCAGCAGACGCAGGGGTGCAACTAATGAAAAACTGTTTTTT	TRBV27	once	.	TRBJ1-4
CASSQIPEYF	TGTGCCAGCAGTCAAATCCCGGAGTACTTC	TRBV7-8	.	.	TRBJ2-7
CASSVLVQGDYEQYF	TGTGCCAGCAGTGTTTTGGTACAGGGGGATTACGAGCAGTACTTC	TRBV5-5	.	TRBD1	TRBJ2-7
CASKLTSGSSYEQYF	TGTGCCAGCAAATTGACTAGCGGGTCCTCCTACGAGCAGTACTTC	TRBV6-5	.	TRBD2	TRBJ2-7
CASRPPHRSGELFF	TGTGCCAGCAGGCCTCCACACCGTTCCGGGGAGCTGTTTTTT	TRBV28	.	.	TRBJ2-2
CATTAYSGANVLTF	TGTGCCACGACAGCGTACTCTGGGGCCAACGTCCTGACTTTC	TRBV7-3	.	.	TRBJ2-6
CAISEMPGRDNSPLHF	TGTGCCATCAGTGAGATGCCGGGTCGGGATAATTCACCCCTCCACTTT	TRBV10-3	once	.	TRBJ1-6
CASSTIQVPSYNEQFF	TGTGCCAGCAGCACGATCCAGGTTCCTTCCTACAATGAGCAGTTCTTC	TRBV7-9	.	.	TRBJ2-1
CASSFGLRRGMNTEAFF	TGTGCCAGCAGTTTTGGTCTCAGACGGGGGATGAACACTGAAGCTTTCTTT	TRBV28	.	.	TRBJ1-1
CATWGGLAYNEQFF	TGCGCCACCTGGGGGGGACTAGCCTACAATGAGCAGTTCTTC	TRBV10-2	few	TRBD2	TRBJ2-1
CASQAGMNTEAFF	TGTGCCAGCCAGGCCGGAATGAACACTGAAGCTTTCTTT	TRBV6-6	.	.	TRBJ1-1
CASSEMGPFSGNTIYF	TGTGCCAGCAGTGAAATGGGCCCATTCTCTGGAAACACCATATATTTT	TRBV2	.	.	TRBJ1-3
CASSIVQGFYEQYF	TGTGCCAGTAGTATAGTTCAGGGATTCTACGAGCAGTACTTC	TRBV19	.	.	TRBJ2-7
CASSLVSGKAYEQYF	TGTGCCAGCAGCTTAGTGTCAGGGAAAGCCTACGAGCAGTACTTC	TRBV7-9	few	.	TRBJ2-7